This entry lists 12 T cell receptor beta chains sequenced from one sample in a study of blood T cells in healthy people across ages. Primed by a sample-barcoded 5' primer and a J-beta primer mix, a second PCR proceeded for 7 to 11 cycles. TCRdb re-called the 5' RACE reads through MiXCR, storing one row per CDR3 protein. Among more than 650,000 distinct CDR3 sequences listed, over 20% were seen once. The source material was blood. All receptors come from a man aged 70-80 years in good health.

V gene TRBV4-1 combines with J gene TRBJ2-3; D is perhaps TRBD1 or TRBD2 (5 bases each). From germline, CDR1 is MGHRA and CDR2 YSYEKL. V was shortened by 0 bases and J by 2 bases, with 6 bases between the two germline ends. The CDR3 runs 14 residues. CDR3 in amino acids: CASSQEGDTDTQYF. The CDR3 DNA is TGCGCCAGCAGCCAAGAGGGGGACACAGATACGCAGTATTTT.

This clonotype has a handful of counts. This chain connects TRBV12-3 or TRBV12-4 to TRBJ2-1; TRBD2 agrees at 15 bases. After removal of 4 bases from V and 9 bases from J, the junction contained 7 bases not matched to a gene. This CDR3 spans 16 amino acids. The CDR3 DNA is TGTGCCAGCAGTTCTTGGACTAGCGGGGGGGCGACTGAGCAGTTCTTC. It encodes CASSSWTSGGATEQFF.

V gene TRBV7-2 combines with J gene TRBJ2-7; D might be TRBD2 (7 bases). Trimming shortened V by 1 base and J by 4 bases, and 14 bases separated the two germline ends. In germline, CDR1 is SGHTA, CDR2 FQGNSA. The CDR3 contains 15 residues. The CDR3 nucleotides read TGTGCCAGCAGCTTAGGGGGGGCGGGGGTGTACGAGCAGTACTTC. This sequence encodes CASSLGGAGVYEQYF.

The chain links TRBV10-3 to TRBJ1-2; D gene ambiguous. Germline assignment: CDR1 ENHRY and CDR2 SYGVKD. This CDR3 is built from 13 residues. With 2 bases removed from V and 8 bases from J, the gap between germline ends came to 12 bases. CDR3 nucleotides: TGTGCCATCAGTGAGCCTCCCTCCGAGGGCTACACCTTC. Its protein is CAISEPPSEGYTF.

A few counts support this clonotype. The chain recombines TRBV7-2 with TRBJ2-2; 9 bases map to TRBD1. The trim removed 10 bases at V and 0 bases at J, leaving 6 bases unmatched. Germline CDR1 and CDR2: SGHTA and FQGNSA. CDR3 size: 15 residues. This chain's CDR3 is CANRTGDSNTGELFF. DNA for the CDR3: TGTGCCAACAGGACAGGGGATTCGAACACCGGGGAGCTGTTTTTT.

This clonotype turned up a few times. The V and J genes are TRBV7-8 and TRBJ2-5; D unresolved. The J call may be in error: the DNA end matches TRBJ2-1 better. Germline V lookup: CDR1 SGHVS, CDR2 FQNEAQ. CDR3 length: 14 amino acids. The CDR3 sequence is CASSLGSFRNEQFF. The CDR3 coding sequence is TGTGCCAGCAGCTTAGGAAGCTTCCGCAATGAGCAGTTCTTC.

The chain joins TRBV7-9 to TRBJ2-5, with a weak D call TRBD2 (6 bases). The CDR3 is 12 amino acids. Germline CDR1 SEHNR, CDR2 FQNEAQ (reference sequence). Trimming removed 8 bases from V and 11 bases from J, with 18 bases in between. The CDR3 reads CASLAVSGRQYF. CDR3 coding DNA: TGTGCCAGCCTCGCGGTTAGCGGAAGGCAGTACTTC. The variable domain in full, completed from reference TRBV7-9 and TRBJ2-5, reads DTGVSQNPRHKITKRGQNVTFRCDPISEHNRLYWYRQTLGQGPEFLTYFQNEAQLEKSRLLSDRFSAERPKGSFSTLEIQRTEQGDSAMYLCASLAVSGRQYFGPGTRLLVL.

The chain carries TRBV2 and TRBJ2-1; 7 bases are a match to TRBD1. The germline CDR1 and CDR2 sequences are SNHLY and FYNNEI. The trim removed 5 bases at V and 7 bases at J, leaving 11 bases unmatched. The CDR3 has 15 residues. The DNA for the CDR3 is TGTGCCAGCAGTCTACAGGGGCCCCCGCTTAATGAGCAGTTCTTC. This sequence encodes CASSLQGPPLNEQFF.

This clonotype was counted only a few times. J is TRBJ2-1 and V is TRBV4-1; TRBD2 matches at 7 bases. The germline V gene encodes CDR1 MGHRA and CDR2 YSYEKL. Trimming removed 0 bases from V and 8 bases from J; junction bases left unmatched: 10. The CDR3 has 16 residues. The DNA of the CDR3 is TGCGCCAGCAGCCAAGATCAGCCTAGCGGAGGGGATGAGCAGTTCTTC. Translated: CASSQDQPSGGDEQFF.

The V and J genes are TRBV7-2 and TRBJ1-3; possibly TRBD1 for D (6 bases). Germline V gene data show CDR1 as SGHTA and CDR2 as FQGNSA. The CDR3 length is 17 residues. The V gene lost 3 bases and the J gene lost 4 bases, with 19 bases spanning the gap. The CDR3 DNA follows: TGTGCCAGCAGCTTTAACTCGGGGGGCGCTTCAGGAAACACCATATATTTT. Translation gives CASSFNSGGASGNTIYF. Full variable domain (remainder filled in from reference TRBV7-2 and TRBJ1-3): GAGVSQSPSNKVTEKGKDVELRCDPISGHTALYWYRQSLGQGLEFLIYFQGNSAPDKSGLPSDRFSAERTGGSVSTLTIQRTQQEDSAVYLCASSFNSGGASGNTIYFGEGSWLTVV.

In nucleotides, the CDR3 is TGTGCCAGTAGTCCCCACCCTGCAACTAATGAAAAACTGTTTTTT. It encodes CASSPHPATNEKLFF. The chain combines TRBV19 with TRBJ1-4; D unresolved. The CDR3 has 15 amino acids. The V end lost 5 bases, the J end lost 0 bases, and 10 bases lay between the germline ends. CDR1 and CDR2 from the germline V gene are LNHDA and SQIVND (reference sequence).

The rearrangement joins TRBV7-6 to TRBJ1-4; 8 bases are shared with TRBD1. The CDR3 spans 15 residues. Germline V gene sequence: CDR1 SGHVS, CDR2 FNYEAQ. V lost 3 bases, J lost 7 bases, and 7 bases stayed unmatched. The DNA of the CDR3 is TGTGCCAGCAGCTTGGCCGCCGGGACAGGTGAAAAACTGTTTTTT. It specifies CASSLAAGTGEKLFF.